This T cell receptor (beta chain) was recorded in a study of identical twins. This clonotype was seen more than once but under ten times. Antigen: not known. TCRdb re-analysed the 5' RACE reads in MiXCR, keeping a single row per CDR3 protein. The sample lists some 900,000 distinct CDR3 sequences, 9% to 15% occurring once. CDR3 length: 18 residues. Germline V gives CDR1 MNHEY, CDR2 SVGAGI. Trimming removed 3 bases from V and 2 bases from J; junction bases left unmatched: 13. Study-wide results and limits: The presence of invariant MAIT and iNKT cells could partly confound analyses of zero-insertion sequences.

There were only healthy Caucasians among the donors. This sample was shared with a second study, whose subject was yellow fever vaccine responses in identical twins. From that paper: Twins reportedly showed a vaccine T cell response that seemed partly convergent and partly personalized.

This sequence joins TRBV6-5 and TRBJ2-3; TRBD2 matches 8 bases. Sequencing was carried out using PBMCs. This sequence was found in a woman aged 18-29 years in good health. In DNA form, the CDR3 reads TGTGCCAGCAGTTATCTAACTCCGGGACTAGGGAACACAGATACGCAGTATTTT. As protein: CASSYLTPGLGNTDTQYF.